The 21 T cell receptor beta chains in this list originate from one sample, sequenced in a study of cytomegalovirus exposure and HLA in healthy donors. Both 60 Vbeta primers and 13 Jbeta primers went into the PCR. Using immunoSEQ multiplex PCR, the repertoire was profiled, and TCRdb retains in-frame clones only, with some absent. The top ten hold 1.5% to 2% of the sample, which has 98,000 or so clones, 78% seen once. Sequencing was performed on PBMCs. These receptors all stem from a woman in her 40s in good health and CMV-seronegative.

The gene calls are TRBV19 and TRBJ2-2; 9 nucleotides align to TRBD1. The trim removed 5 bases at V and 7 bases at J, leaving 5 bases unmatched. CDR3 size: 14 residues. Germline-derived CDR1 and CDR2 are LNHDA and SQIVND (reference sequence). CDR3 bases: TGTGCCAGTAGTTCGACAGGGGGAATCGGGGAGCTGTTTTTT. The encoded protein is CASSSTGGIGELFF.

This clone was seen a single time. A read error may produce the germline difference seen at one junction end. The chain is built from TRBV7-7 and TRBJ2-3; weak D call: TRBD2 (5 bases). Germline CDR1 and CDR2: SSHAT and FNYEAQ (reference sequence). The CDR3 covers 14 residues. CDR3 protein: CASSLGRLPDMQYF. The CDR3 DNA sequence: TGTGCTAGCAGCCTAGGGAGATTGCCAGATATGCAGTATTTT.

This chain connects TRBV5-1 to TRBJ2-5; the match to TRBD2 covers 7 bases. The CDR3 has 16 amino acids. V trimming: 3 bases; J trimming: 1 base; junction bases outside the gene matches: 9. Germline V CDR1 and CDR2: SGHRS, YFSETQ. CDR3: CASSSQTSVLQETQYF. For the CDR3, the DNA is TGCGCCAGCAGCTCCCAAACTAGCGTCCTCCAAGAGACCCAGTACTTC.

This chain connects TRBV28 to TRBJ1-3, with D possibly TRBD1 on 5 matching bases. CDR3 length equals 14 residues. Deletions cut 3 bases from V and 2 bases from J, with 8 bases between. CDR1 is MDHEN, CDR2 SYDVKM, per germline. In DNA, the CDR3 is TGTGCCAGCAGTTTTAGGACACCTGGAAACACCATATATTTT. Translated, it gives CASSFRTPGNTIYF.

As concerns this clone: The same CDR3 is also encoded by other DNA sequences in this sample. J is TRBJ2-1 and V is TRBV5-1, with D maybe TRBD1 (6 bases). The germline V and J ends were trimmed by 1 base and 0 bases, with 8 bases remaining between them. Germline V gene sequence: CDR1 SGHRS, CDR2 YFSETQ. This CDR3 has 15 residues. CDR3 coding DNA: TGCGCCAGCAGCTTGCAGGGGAGCTCCTACAATGAGCAGTTCTTC. As protein: CASSLQGSSYNEQFF.

This clone was seen only once. The chain couples TRBV20-1 to TRBJ1-2, with D possibly TRBD1 on 5 matching bases. Germline-derived CDR1 and CDR2 are DFQATT and SNEGSKA (reference sequence). The CDR3 runs to 11 residues. With 5 bases removed from V and 13 bases from J, the gap between germline ends came to 17 bases. This CDR3 reads CSAFLIGACTF. The CDR3 nucleotides are TGCAGTGCTTTTCTCATAGGGGCGTGCACCTTC.

The genes are TRBV28 and TRBJ2-4, with D unclear. Deletions cut 5 bases from V and 6 bases from J, with 14 bases between. The V gene's germline CDR1 is MDHEN and CDR2 SYDVKM. CDR3 length: 14 residues. In nucleotides, the CDR3 is TGTGCCAGCAGTCGCCCTATCACAGTAAACATTCAGTACTTC. Translation: CASSRPITVNIQYF. The variable domain in full, completed from reference TRBV28 and TRBJ2-4, reads DVKVTQSSRYLVKRTGEKVFLECVQDMDHENMFWYRQDPGLGLRLIYFSYDVKMKEKGDIPEGYSVSREKKERFSLILESASTNQTSMYLCASSRPITVNIQYFGAGTRLSVL.

The chain has TRBV5-4 and TRBJ2-3; 13 bases line up with TRBD2. V trimming: 4 bases; J trimming: 5 bases; junction bases outside the gene matches: 4. The CDR3 runs 15 residues. CDR1 is SGHNT, CDR2 YYREEE, per germline (reference sequence). The CDR3 DNA is TGTGCCAGCAGCGGGACTAGCGGGATGGGAGATACGCAGTATTTT. Translated: CASSGTSGMGDTQYF.

The chain is built from TRBV9 and TRBJ2-1, with D possibly TRBD2 on 6 matching bases. The V gene lost 4 bases and the J gene lost 5 bases, with 13 bases spanning the gap. CDR1 is SGDLS and CDR2 is YYNGEE in the germline V gene. The CDR3 runs 14 residues. The CDR3 coding sequence is TGTGCCAGCAGCTCCCCTAGCGCACACAATGAGCAGTTCTTC. The encoded protein is CASSSPSAHNEQFF.

As concerns this clone: One junction end does not reproduce the germline sequence, and a read error may be involved. This sequence joins TRBV7-8 and TRBJ2-5; 12 nucleotides match TRBD2. This CDR3 region has 15 residues. CDR1 and CDR2 from the germline V gene are SGHVS and FQNEAQ. The CDR3 bases are TGTGCCAGCAGCCTAGCGGGAGGGCCAGAAGAGACCCAGTACTTC. Its translation is CASSLAGGPEETQYF.

The J gene is TRBJ1-4, the V gene TRBV7-9; 8 bases agree with TRBD1. CDR3 length: 14 residues. Germline lookup yields CDR1 SEHNR and CDR2 FQNEAQ (reference sequence). The V and J ends lost 4 bases and 5 bases, in that order; junction bases with no gene match: 3. For the CDR3, the DNA is TGTGCCAGCAGCTCGGGACAGGAGAATGAAAAACTGTTTTTT. This sequence encodes CASSSGQENEKLFF.

The CDR3 spells CASRTGEYEQYF. In DNA form, the CDR3 reads TGTGCCAGCAGAACGGGAGAGTACGAGCAGTACTTC. The chain joins TRBV28 to TRBJ2-7; D is perhaps TRBD2 (6 bases). V gave up 6 bases and J gave up 4 bases, with 10 bases separating them. Germline V CDR1 and CDR2: MDHEN, SYDVKM. The CDR3 has 12 amino acids.

The rearrangement links TRBV7-9 to TRBJ2-5; TRBD2 aligns across 14 bases. The trim removed 4 bases at V and 3 bases at J, leaving 4 bases unmatched. This CDR3 has 16 residues. Germline V gives CDR1 SEHNR, CDR2 FQNEAQ (reference sequence). Here the CDR3 reads CASSSRLAGGEETQYF. For the CDR3, the DNA is TGTGCCAGCAGCTCAAGACTAGCGGGGGGGGAAGAGACCCAGTACTTC.

This chain connects TRBV28 to TRBJ1-1; 7 bases fit TRBD1. V was pared by 6 bases and J by 7 bases, with 11 bases of the junction left unmatched. Looked up from germline, CDR1 is MDHEN and CDR2 is SYDVKM. This CDR3 has 14 amino acids. In DNA form, the CDR3 reads TGTGCCAGCAGCGAAGGGGGCGGCACTCATGAAGCTTTCTTT. This gives the protein CASSEGGGTHEAFF.

The rearrangement uses TRBV14 and TRBJ2-5, with D possibly TRBD1 on 6 matching bases. Per the germline V gene, CDR1 is SGHDN and CDR2 is FVKESK. Trimming took off 0 bases at V and 6 bases at J, with 8 bases between the two ends. CDR3 length: 13 residues. The CDR3 here is CASSQDQGKTQYF. DNA for the CDR3: TGTGCCAGCAGCCAAGATCAGGGGAAGACCCAGTACTTC.

This clone came up a few times. The rearrangement links TRBV29-1 to TRBJ2-1; 8 nucleotides line up with TRBD1. The CDR3 length is 15 residues. CDR1 and CDR2 from the germline V gene are SQVTM and ANQGSEA. Germline trimming cut 1 base from V and 8 bases from J; bases unmatched to any gene: 10. CDR3 nucleotide sequence: TGCAGCGTTGAAGTTGGGGCAGGGGGCTCTTATGAGCAGTTCTTC. It specifies CSVEVGAGGSYEQFF.

The rearrangement uses TRBV20-1 and TRBJ1-4; 7 bases are shared with TRBD1. J lost 6 bases, V lost 7 bases, and 2 bases had no gene match. The germline V gene encodes CDR1 DFQATT and CDR2 SNEGSKA (reference sequence). CDR3 size: 11 residues. DNA of the CDR3: TGCAGTGGACAGGGAGATGAAAAACTGTTTTTT. Amino acids: CSGQGDEKLFF.

In its sample, this clone was seen once. The chain carries TRBV28 and TRBJ2-1, with TRBD2 identical over 7 bases. J lost 7 bases, V lost 2 bases, and 5 bases had no gene match. Germline V CDR1 and CDR2: MDHEN, SYDVKM. The CDR3 has 14 amino acids. CDR3 sequence (DNA): TGTGCCAGCAGTTTAGGGCGGGAGTCAAATGAGCAGTTCTTC. Protein sequence: CASSLGRESNEQFF. Looking up the rest from reference TRBV28 and TRBJ2-1 gives the full variable domain: DVKVTQSSRYLVKRTGEKVFLECVQDMDHENMFWYRQDPGLGLRLIYFSYDVKMKEKGDIPEGYSVSREKKERFSLILESASTNQTSMYLCASSLGRESNEQFFGPGTRLTVL.

The CDR3 DNA is TGTGCCAGCAGTGAACATCCTAGCGGCACCGGGGAGCTGTTTTTT. It is translated as CASSEHPSGTGELFF. The chain employs TRBV6-1 and TRBJ2-2, with 7 bases aligning to TRBD2. Germline V gene data show CDR1 as MNHNS and CDR2 as SASEGT. V trimming: 2 bases; J trimming: 4 bases; junction bases outside the gene matches: 4. The CDR3 sequence is 15 residues long.

J is TRBJ1-2 and V is TRBV5-8, with TRBD1 identical over 10 bases. This CDR3 is 15 amino acids long. CDR1 is SGHTS and CDR2 is YDEGEE in the germline V gene. J gave up 0 bases and V 6 bases, and 5 bases lay outside the gene matches. The CDR3 DNA reads as TGTGCCAGCATTCCCGGGACAGGGGCTAACTATGGCTACACCTTC. It is translated as CASIPGTGANYGYTF.

The chain links TRBV5-5 to TRBJ2-5; D is undetermined. Germline-derived CDR1 and CDR2 are SGHKS and YYEKEE (reference sequence). The CDR3 totals 13 residues. V gave up 2 bases and J gave up 4 bases, with 9 bases separating them. The CDR3: CASSFLTVETQYF. The CDR3 DNA is TGTGCCAGCAGCTTCCTGACTGTAGAGACCCAGTACTTC.